These 9 T cell receptor beta chains came from one sample sequenced in a study of CD8+CD57+ T cells in acquired aplastic anemia. Genomic DNA served as template for TCR beta VDJ and CDR3 profiling. TCRdb itself ran the reads through MiXCR, one entry per CDR3 protein. The sample holds under 200,000 distinct CDR3 sequences; approximately 44% are singletons and the top ten take roughly 3.2%. All patients picked for sequencing had shown, by flow cytometry, an expansion of CD8+CD57+ cells. The sequenced sample consisted of sorted CD4+, CD8+, or CD8+CD57+ T cells (not recorded which) from PBMCs. Receptors were obtained from a human donor with aplastic anemia.

V gene TRBV19 combines with J gene TRBJ1-3; 10 nucleotides match TRBD1. J lost 2 bases, V lost 5 bases, and 6 bases had no gene match. The CDR3 has 16 residues. Germline V lookup: CDR1 LNHDA, CDR2 SQIVND (reference sequence). CDR3 bases: TGTGCCAGTAGTGCCTCCGGGACAGGGGCTGGAAACACCATATATTTT. This gives the protein CASSASGTGAGNTIYF. Together with reference TRBV19 and TRBJ1-3, the CDR3 gives the full variable domain: DGGITQSPKYLFRKEGQNVTLSCEQNLNHDAMYWYRQDPGQGLRLIYYSQIVNDFQKGDIAEGYSVSREKKESFPLTVTSAQKNPTAFYLCASSASGTGAGNTIYFGEGSWLTVV.

This clonotype has ten or more counts. J is TRBJ2-3 and V is TRBV9; D not resolved. CDR1 is SGDLS and CDR2 is YYNGEE in the germline V gene. Trimming pared 5 bases from V and 3 bases from J, leaving 16 bases between. This CDR3 is 15 amino acids long. CDR3 in amino acids: CASSGTPGLTDTQYF. CDR3 nucleotide sequence: TGTGCCAGCAGTGGAACCCCGGGCCTTACAGATACGCAGTATTTT.

As to this clonotype: Mismatch with germline at one junction end may stem from a read error. The chain is built from TRBV9 and TRBJ2-5; TRBD1 is a possible D gene (6 bases). This CDR3 region has 14 residues. Per the germline V gene, CDR1 is SGDLS and CDR2 is YYNGEE. CDR3 DNA sequence: TGTGCCGGCAGCGTAAGGACAGTGATGGAGACCCAGTACTTC. This translates into CAGSVRTVMETQYF. The full variable domain, its missing parts supplied by reference TRBV9 and TRBJ2-5, is DSGVTQTPKHLITATGQRVTLRCSPRSGDLSVYWYQQSLDQGLQFLIQYYNGEERAKGNILERFSAQQFPDLHSELNLSSLELGDSALYFCAGSVRTVMETQYFGPGTRLLVL.

This chain uses TRBV2 with TRBJ1-1, with 12 bases that match TRBD1. Losses at the gene ends were 9 bases for V and 6 bases for J; bases not matched to a gene: 5. The CDR3 consists of 13 residues. Germline loops: CDR1 SNHLY, CDR2 FYNNEI. The CDR3 loop is CARRGQGASEAFF. Here the CDR3 DNA reads TGTGCCAGAAGGGGACAGGGGGCTTCTGAAGCTTTCTTT.

CDR3 in DNA: TGTGCCAGCAGCGCACGAGGGGTGGAGGGTGATGAGCAGTTCTTC. It encodes CASSARGVEGDEQFF. The chain uses TRBV9 and TRBJ2-1, with D perhaps TRBD2 (6 bases). Germline assignment: CDR1 SGDLS and CDR2 YYNGEE. The CDR3 covers 15 residues. Deletions cut 3 bases from V and 8 bases from J, with 18 bases between.

The chain links TRBV2 to TRBJ2-7, with unresolved D. V shed 2 bases and J shed 6 bases, with 11 bases lying between them. The CDR3 is made up of 13 amino acids. Germline V lookup: CDR1 SNHLY, CDR2 FYNNEI. As DNA, the CDR3 is TGTGCCAGCAGTGAATGGCCCGACGGCGAGCAGTACTTC. It yields the protein CASSEWPDGEQYF.

This clonotype was counted many times. This rearrangement joins TRBV20-1 to TRBJ1-1; D is perhaps TRBD1 (6 bases). CDR1 is DFQATT, CDR2 SNEGSKA, per germline (reference sequence). This CDR3 region has 14 residues. Trimming pared 6 bases from V and 5 bases from J, leaving 19 bases between. The CDR3 sequence: CSAAEGGGGTEAFF. The CDR3 DNA sequence: TGCAGTGCGGCCGAGGGCGGAGGGGGGACTGAAGCTTTCTTT.

Concerning this clonotype: This likely comes from a read error, as the CDR3 has no conserved phenylalanine or tryptophan at its end. This rearrangement joins TRBV13 to TRBJ2-7; D gene uncertain. The CDR3 has 14 residues. Trimming stripped 5 bases from V and 0 bases from J, with 11 bases between. The germline CDR1 and CDR2 sequences are PRHDT and FYEKMQ (reference sequence). The CDR3 here is CASSDETGSYEQYL. CDR3 in DNA: TGTGCCAGCAGCGACGAGACTGGCTCCTACGAGCAGTACCTC.

In its sample, this clonotype is medium-sized. The genes are TRBV29-1 and TRBJ1-6; 8 bases align to TRBD1. The CDR3 has 12 residues. V lost 4 bases to trimming and J lost 7 bases; unmatched junction nucleotides: 0. CDR1 is SQVTM and CDR2 is ANQGSEA in the germline V gene. CDR3 coding DNA: TGCAGCGTTGGGGACAGGAATTCACCCCTCCACTTT. Protein sequence: CSVGDRNSPLHF.